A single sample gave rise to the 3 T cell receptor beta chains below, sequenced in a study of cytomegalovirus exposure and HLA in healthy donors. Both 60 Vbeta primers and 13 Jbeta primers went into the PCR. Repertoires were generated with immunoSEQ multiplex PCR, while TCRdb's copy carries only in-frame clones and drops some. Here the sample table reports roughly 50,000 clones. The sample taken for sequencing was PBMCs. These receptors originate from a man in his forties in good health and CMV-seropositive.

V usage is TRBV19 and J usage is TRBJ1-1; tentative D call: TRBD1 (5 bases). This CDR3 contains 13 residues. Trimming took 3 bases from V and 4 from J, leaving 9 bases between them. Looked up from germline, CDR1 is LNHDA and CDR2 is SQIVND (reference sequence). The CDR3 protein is CASSIQGITEAFF. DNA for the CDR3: TGTGCCAGTAGTATCCAGGGTATCACTGAAGCTTTCTTT.

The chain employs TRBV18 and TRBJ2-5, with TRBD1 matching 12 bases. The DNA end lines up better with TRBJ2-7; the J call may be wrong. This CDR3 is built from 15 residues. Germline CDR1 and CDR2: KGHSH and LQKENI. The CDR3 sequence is CAASGTGGPSYEQYF. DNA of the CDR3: TGTGCCGCGTCCGGGACAGGGGGCCCCTCCTACGAGCAGTACTTC.

For the CDR3, the DNA is TGTGCCAGCAGCTCAAGACAGGGCTCTTATGGCTACACCTTC. This gives the protein CASSSRQGSYGYTF. This rearrangement joins TRBV11-1 to TRBJ1-2; 7 nucleotides line up with TRBD1. CDR1 is SGHAT, CDR2 FQDESV, per germline (reference sequence). This CDR3 comprises 14 residues. V dropped 4 bases and J dropped 5; count of bases not matched to a gene: 7.